This TCR beta chain was identified in a study of blood T cell repertoires in COVID-19. It was during active infection that Seattle patients were enrolled and then longitudinally followed. Sequenced by immunoSEQ multiplex PCR; TCRdb stores in-frame clones only, minus some. The sample has approximately 500,000 clones, 70% to 90% seen once; the top ten hold around 8%. The CDR3 runs 13 residues. V was trimmed by 7 bases and J by 8 bases, leaving 17 bases between them. Germline lookup yields CDR1 MNHEY and CDR2 SVGAGI. The V and J genes are TRBV6-5 and TRBJ1-2; tentatively, D is TRBD1 (6 bases). Sequencing input: peripheral blood. The receptor comes from a woman aged 45 to 65 with COVID-19, enrolled during active disease. CDR3 coding DNA: TGTGCCAGCACCCCGACAGGATCAGGGGGCTACACCTTC. Its protein is CASTPTGSGGYTF.